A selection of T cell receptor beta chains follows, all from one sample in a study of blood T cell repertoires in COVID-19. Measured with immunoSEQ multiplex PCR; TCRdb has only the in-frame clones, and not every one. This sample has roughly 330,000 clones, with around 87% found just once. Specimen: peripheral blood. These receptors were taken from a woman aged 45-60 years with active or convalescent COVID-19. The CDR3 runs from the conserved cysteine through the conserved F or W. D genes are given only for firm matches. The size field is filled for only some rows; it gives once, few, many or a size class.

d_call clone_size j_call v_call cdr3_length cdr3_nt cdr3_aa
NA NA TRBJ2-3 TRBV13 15 TGTGCCAGCAGCTACGGGACTTCTAGCACAGATACGCAGTATTTT CASSYGTSSTDTQYF
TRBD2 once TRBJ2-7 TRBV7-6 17 TGTGCCAGCAGCCCTGGTCTAGCGGGGTATAGCTCCTACGAGCAGTACTTC CASSPGLAGYSSYEQYF
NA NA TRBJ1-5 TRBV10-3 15 TGTGCCATCCGGTCGACGGGGGATAGCAATCAGCCCCAGCATTTT CAIRSTGDSNQPQHF
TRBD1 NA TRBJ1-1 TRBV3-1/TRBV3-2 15 TGTGCCAGCACGGACAGGGGCCGACAGAACACTGAAGCTTTCTTT CASTDRGRQNTEAFF
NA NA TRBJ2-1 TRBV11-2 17 TGTGCCAGCAGCCCATCAACGGGCAGGGAAGTATTCAATGAGCAGTTCTTC CASSPSTGREVFNEQFF
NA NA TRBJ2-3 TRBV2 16 TGTGCCAGCATGCTAGTCGGGAGTGGGGGCACAGATACGCAGTATTTT CASMLVGSGGTDTQYF
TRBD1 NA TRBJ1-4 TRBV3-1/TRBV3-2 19 TGTGCCAGCAGCAGAATCAACCGGGACAGTTATACAACTAATGAAAAACTGTTTTTT CASSRINRDSYTTNEKLFF
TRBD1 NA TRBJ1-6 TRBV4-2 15 TGTGCCAGCAGCCAAGATCTAGGGGGCGCCTCACCCCTCCACTTT CASSQDLGGASPLHF
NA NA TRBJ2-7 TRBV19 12 TGTGCCAGTAGTATCAGGGGCTACGAGCAGTACTTC CASSIRGYEQYF
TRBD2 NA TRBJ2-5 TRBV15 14 TGTGCCACCAACCTTCGAGCGGGACAAGAGACCCAGTACTTC CATNLRAGQETQYF
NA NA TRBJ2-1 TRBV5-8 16 TGTGCCAGCAGCGTACTACTGGGGGGTTCCTACAATGAGCAGTTCTTC CASSVLLGGSYNEQFF
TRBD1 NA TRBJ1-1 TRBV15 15 TGTGCCACCAGCAGAAGGACAGGGGAATTCACTGAAGCTTTCTTT CATSRRTGEFTEAFF
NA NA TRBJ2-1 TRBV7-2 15 TGTGCCAGCACCGGGATGGGCCACTCCTACAATGAGCAGTTCTTC CASTGMGHSYNEQFF
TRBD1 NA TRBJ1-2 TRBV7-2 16 TGTGCCAGCAGCCCCCCTGGTCCGGGACAGGGGTCCTTGTACACCTTC CASSPPGPGQGSLYTF
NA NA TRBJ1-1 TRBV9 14 TGTGCCAGCAGCGCCCAAGGGGCAGGGACTGAAGCTTTCTTT CASSAQGAGTEAFF
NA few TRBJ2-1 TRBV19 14 TGTGCCAGTACCCCCTTCCCGGGGGACGATGAGCAGTTCTTC CASTPFPGDDEQFF
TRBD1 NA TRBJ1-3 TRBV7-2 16 TGTGCCAGCAGCCCAGGTGGCGGGACAGTGCGAAACACCATATATTTT CASSPGGGTVRNTIYF
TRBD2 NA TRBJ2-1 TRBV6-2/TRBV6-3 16 TGTGCCAGCAGCCCCCACCGGACTAGCGGGAGAAATGAGCAGTTCTTC CASSPHRTSGRNEQFF
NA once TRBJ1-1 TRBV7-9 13 TGTGCCAGCAGACCTACAGTAAACACTGAAGCTTTCTTT CASRPTVNTEAFF
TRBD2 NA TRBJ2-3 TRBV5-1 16 TGCGCCAGCCACCCTATACGGGGGGACCTCACAGATACGCAGTATTTT CASHPIRGDLTDTQYF
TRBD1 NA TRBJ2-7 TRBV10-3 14 TGTGCCACCTTACCGGGACAGGGGTCCTACGAGCAGTACTTC CATLPGQGSYEQYF
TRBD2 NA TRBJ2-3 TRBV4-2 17 TGTGCCAGCAGCCAAGATGATACAGCGGGAGAAGGAGATACGCAGTATTTT CASSQDDTAGEGDTQYF
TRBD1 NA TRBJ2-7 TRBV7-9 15 TGTGCCAGCAGCGCCCAAAGGGACAGGGTGTACGAGCAGTACTTC CASSAQRDRVYEQYF
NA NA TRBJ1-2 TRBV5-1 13 TGCGCCAGCAGCTTGGCAGGGGCGGTAGGCTACACCTTC CASSLAGAVGYTF
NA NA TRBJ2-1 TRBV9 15 TGTGCCAGCAGCGTAGGCAGCGGTGGGATGTTCGGGCAGTTCTTC CASSVGSGGMFGQFF
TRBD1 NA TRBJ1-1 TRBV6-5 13 TGTGCCAGCAGAAGGGACAGGAACACTGAAGCTTTCTTT CASRRDRNTEAFF
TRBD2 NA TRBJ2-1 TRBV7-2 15 TGTGCCAGCAGCTTAGATCCCCTAGCGGGGGGCGATAGTTTCTTC CASSLDPLAGGDSFF
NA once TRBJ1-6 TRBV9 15 TGTGCCAGCAGCGTAGATTACAGGTTGGATTCACCCCTCCACTTT CASSVDYRLDSPLHF
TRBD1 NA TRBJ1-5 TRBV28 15 TGTGCCAGCAGTTTAGAATCCCGGGGACGTAGGGACAGGCATTTT CASSLESRGRRDRHF
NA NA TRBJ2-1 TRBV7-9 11 TGTGCCAGCAGCCCCGAGAATGAGCAGTTCTTC CASSPENEQFF
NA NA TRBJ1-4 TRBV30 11 TGTGCCTGCACGGACATTGAAAAACTGTTTTTT CACTDIEKLFF
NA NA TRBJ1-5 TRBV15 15 TGTGCCACCAGCACAGGGACTATTAGCAATCAGCCCCAGCATTTT CATSTGTISNQPQHF
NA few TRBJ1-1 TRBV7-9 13 TGTGCCAGCAGCCTCGACATGAACACTGAAGCTTTCTTT CASSLDMNTEAFF
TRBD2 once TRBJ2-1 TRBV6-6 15 TGTGCCAGCAGTCGCCGGACTAGCGGCGTCAATGAGCAGTTCTTC CASSRRTSGVNEQFF
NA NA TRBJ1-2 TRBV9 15 TGTGCCAGCAGCGGCGTGGCAGGGCCTAACTATGGCTACACCTTC CASSGVAGPNYGYTF
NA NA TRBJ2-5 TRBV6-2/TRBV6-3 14 TGTGCCAGCAGCCCCCGCGGGACAGAAGAGACCCAGTACTTC CASSPRGTEETQYF
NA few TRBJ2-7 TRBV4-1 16 TGCGCCAGCAGCCCGATGCCGGGAGTGGTTTCATCCGAGCAGTACTTC CASSPMPGVVSSEQYF
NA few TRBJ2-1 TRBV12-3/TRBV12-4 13 TGTGCCAGCAGTTCATTCAGGTTCGATGAGCAGTTCTTC CASSSFRFDEQFF
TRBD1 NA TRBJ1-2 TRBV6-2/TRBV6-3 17 TGTGCCAGCAGCTCCGACGGACAGGGGTTGGCTAACTATGGCTACACCTTC CASSSDGQGLANYGYTF
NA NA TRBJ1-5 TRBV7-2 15 TGTGCCAGCAGCCCCTCGACAGGACTCAATCAGCCCCAGCATTTT CASSPSTGLNQPQHF
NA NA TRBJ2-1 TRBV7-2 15 TGTGCCAGCAGCCCGTTCCGCGCGGCTATCAATGAGCAGTTCTTC CASSPFRAAINEQFF
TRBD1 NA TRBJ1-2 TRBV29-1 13 TGCAGCGTTGTGACAGGGAGAGGTCGGGGCTACACCTTC CSVVTGRGRGYTF
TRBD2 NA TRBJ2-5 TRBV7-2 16 TGTGCCAGCAGCGTTAGAGGGGCGGGAGTCGGGGAGACCCAGTACTTC CASSVRGAGVGETQYF
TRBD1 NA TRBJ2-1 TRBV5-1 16 TGCGCCAGCAGCTTGGCCCCTAGCGGACAGGGGAATGAGCAGTTCTTC CASSLAPSGQGNEQFF
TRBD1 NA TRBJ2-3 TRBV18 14 TGTGCCAGCTCAGCCGACAGGGGCGGCGATACGCAGTATTTT CASSADRGGDTQYF
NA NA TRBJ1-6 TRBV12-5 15 TGTGCTAGTGGTTTGGGGGGCGCGTATAATTCACCCCTCCACTTT CASGLGGAYNSPLHF
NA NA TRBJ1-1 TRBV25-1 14 TGTGCCAGCAGTGTCCCCGGAGGTGGGACTGAAGCTTTCTTT CASSVPGGGTEAFF
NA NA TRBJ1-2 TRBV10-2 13 TGCGCCAGCAGTGATCCGGGGATCTATGGCTACACCTTC CASSDPGIYGYTF
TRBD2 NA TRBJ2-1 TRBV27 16 TGTGCCAGCAGTTCTTCCACGGGAGGATCCTACAATGAGCAGTTCTTC CASSSSTGGSYNEQFF
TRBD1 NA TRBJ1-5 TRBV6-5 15 TGTGCCAGCAGCCTGGGGACAGGGGATAATCAGCCCCAGCATTTT CASSLGTGDNQPQHF
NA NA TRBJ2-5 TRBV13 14 TGTGCCAGCAGCCCCTCTTATCAGCAAGAGACCCAGTACTTC CASSPSYQQETQYF
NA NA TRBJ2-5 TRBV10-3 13 TGTGCCATCGGAGCACCATTACAAGAGACCCAGTACTTC CAIGAPLQETQYF
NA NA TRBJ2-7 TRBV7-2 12 TGTGCCAGCAGCTTTACTCCCTACGAGCAGTACTTC CASSFTPYEQYF
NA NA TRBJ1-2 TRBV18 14 TGTGCCAGCTCACCTGGGACAATCGGAACTGGCTACACCTTC CASSPGTIGTGYTF